Sequencing of this T cell receptor (beta chain) was carried out in a study of cytomegalovirus exposure and HLA in healthy donors. Overall study findings and caveats: In vitro, three CMV-associated chains proved specific for CMV antigens. Most TCR sequences proved rare, with some public TCRs found in many donors. The classifier reportedly diagnosed cytomegalovirus status with high sensitivity and specificity.

Donors were drawn from the approximately 120-subject validation cohort, separate from the approximately 640-subject first cohort. V was shortened by 6 bases and J by 5 bases, with 10 bases between the two germline ends. Germline lookup yields CDR1 MNHNY and CDR2 SVGAGI (reference sequence). The CDR3 runs 12 residues. Comments on this clone: Its specificity is not known.

Libraries were prepared by immunoSEQ multiplex PCR; TCRdb keeps only in-frame clonotypes and omits some of them. The sample holds approximately 73,000 clones; approximately 95% are singletons and the top ten take 3% to 3.5%. The clonotype was recovered from a man aged 18 to 30 in good health and CMV-seronegative. V is TRBV6-6 and J is TRBJ1-1, with D tentatively TRBD1 (6 bases). Sequenced input: PBMCs. CDR3 coding DNA: TGTGCCAGCAGCCGGACAGAGACTGAAGCTTTCTTT. Amino acids: CASSRTETEAFF.